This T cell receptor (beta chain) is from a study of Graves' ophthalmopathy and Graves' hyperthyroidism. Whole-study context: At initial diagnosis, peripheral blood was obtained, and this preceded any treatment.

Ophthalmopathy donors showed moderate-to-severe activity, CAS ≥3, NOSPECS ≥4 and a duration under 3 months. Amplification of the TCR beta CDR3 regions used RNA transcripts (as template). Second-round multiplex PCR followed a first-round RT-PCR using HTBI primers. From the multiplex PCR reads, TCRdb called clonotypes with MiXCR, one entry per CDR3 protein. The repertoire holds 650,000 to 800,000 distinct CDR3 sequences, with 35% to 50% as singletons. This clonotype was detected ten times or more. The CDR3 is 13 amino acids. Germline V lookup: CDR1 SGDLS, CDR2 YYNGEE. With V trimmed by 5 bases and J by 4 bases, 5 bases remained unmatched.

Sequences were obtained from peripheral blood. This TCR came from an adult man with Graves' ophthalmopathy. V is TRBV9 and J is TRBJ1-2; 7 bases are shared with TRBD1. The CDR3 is CASRRDSTYGYTF. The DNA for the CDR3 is TGTGCCAGCAGGAGGGACAGTACCTATGGCTACACCTTC.